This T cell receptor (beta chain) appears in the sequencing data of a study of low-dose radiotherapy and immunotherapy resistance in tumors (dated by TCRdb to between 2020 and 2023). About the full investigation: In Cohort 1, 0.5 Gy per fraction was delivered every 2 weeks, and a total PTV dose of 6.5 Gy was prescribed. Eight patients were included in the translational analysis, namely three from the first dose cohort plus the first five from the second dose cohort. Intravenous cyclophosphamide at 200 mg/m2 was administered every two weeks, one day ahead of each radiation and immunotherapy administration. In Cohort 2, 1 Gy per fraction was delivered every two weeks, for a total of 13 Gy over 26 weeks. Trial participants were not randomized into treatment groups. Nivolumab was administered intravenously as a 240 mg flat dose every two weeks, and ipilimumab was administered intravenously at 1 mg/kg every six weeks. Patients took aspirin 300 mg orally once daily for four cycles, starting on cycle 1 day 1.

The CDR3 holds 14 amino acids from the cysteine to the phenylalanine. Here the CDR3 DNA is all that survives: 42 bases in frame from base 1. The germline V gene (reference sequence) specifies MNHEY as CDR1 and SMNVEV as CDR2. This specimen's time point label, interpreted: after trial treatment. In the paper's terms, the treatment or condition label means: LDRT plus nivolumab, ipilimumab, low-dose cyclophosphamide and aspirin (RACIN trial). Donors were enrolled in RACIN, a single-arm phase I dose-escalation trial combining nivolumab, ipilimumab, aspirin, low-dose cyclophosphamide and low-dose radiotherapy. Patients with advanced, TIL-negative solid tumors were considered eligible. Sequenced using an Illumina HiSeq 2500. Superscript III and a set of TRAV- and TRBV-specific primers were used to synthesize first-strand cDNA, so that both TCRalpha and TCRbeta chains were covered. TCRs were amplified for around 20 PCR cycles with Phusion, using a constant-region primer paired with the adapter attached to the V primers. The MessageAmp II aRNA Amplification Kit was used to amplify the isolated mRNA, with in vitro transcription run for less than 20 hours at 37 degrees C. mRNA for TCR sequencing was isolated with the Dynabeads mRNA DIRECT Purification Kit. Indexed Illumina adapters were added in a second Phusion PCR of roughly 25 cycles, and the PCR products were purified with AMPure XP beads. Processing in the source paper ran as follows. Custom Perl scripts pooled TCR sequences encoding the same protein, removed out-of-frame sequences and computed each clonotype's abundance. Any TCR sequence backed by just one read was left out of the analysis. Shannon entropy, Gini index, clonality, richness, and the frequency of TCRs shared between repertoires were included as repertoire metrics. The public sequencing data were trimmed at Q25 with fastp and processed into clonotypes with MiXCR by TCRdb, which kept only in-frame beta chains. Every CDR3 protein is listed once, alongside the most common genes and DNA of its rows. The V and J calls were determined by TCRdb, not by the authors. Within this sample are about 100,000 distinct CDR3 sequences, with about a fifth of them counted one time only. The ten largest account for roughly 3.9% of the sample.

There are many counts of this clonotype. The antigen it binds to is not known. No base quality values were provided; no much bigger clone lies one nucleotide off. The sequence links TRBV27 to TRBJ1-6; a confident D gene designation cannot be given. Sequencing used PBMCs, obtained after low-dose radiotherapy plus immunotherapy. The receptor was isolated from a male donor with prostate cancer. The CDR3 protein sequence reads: CGTGARNYNSPLHF. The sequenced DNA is TGTGGGACGGGTGCTCGGAACTATAATTCACCCCTCCACTTT.